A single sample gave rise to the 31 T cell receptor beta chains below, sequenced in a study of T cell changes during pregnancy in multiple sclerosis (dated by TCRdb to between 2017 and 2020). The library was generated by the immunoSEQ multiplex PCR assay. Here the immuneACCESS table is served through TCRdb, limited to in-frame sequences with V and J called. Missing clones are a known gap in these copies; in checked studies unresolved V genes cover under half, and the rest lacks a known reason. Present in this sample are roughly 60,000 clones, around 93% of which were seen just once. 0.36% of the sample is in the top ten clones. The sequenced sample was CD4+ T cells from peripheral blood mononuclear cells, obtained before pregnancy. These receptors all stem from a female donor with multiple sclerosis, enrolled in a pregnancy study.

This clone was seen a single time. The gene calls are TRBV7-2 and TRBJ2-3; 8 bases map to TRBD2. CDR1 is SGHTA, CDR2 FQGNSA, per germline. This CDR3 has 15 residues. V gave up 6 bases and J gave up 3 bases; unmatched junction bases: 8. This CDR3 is CASSPMAGGTDTQYF. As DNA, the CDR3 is TGTGCCAGCAGTCCCATGGCGGGAGGAACAGATACGCAGTATTTT.

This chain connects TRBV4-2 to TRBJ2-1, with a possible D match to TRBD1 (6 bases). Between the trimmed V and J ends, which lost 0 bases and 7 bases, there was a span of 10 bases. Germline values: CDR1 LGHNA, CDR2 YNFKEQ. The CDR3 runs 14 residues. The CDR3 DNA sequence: TGTGCCAGCAGCCAAGATCCTCAGGGGAATGAGCAGTTCTTC. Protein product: CASSQDPQGNEQFF.

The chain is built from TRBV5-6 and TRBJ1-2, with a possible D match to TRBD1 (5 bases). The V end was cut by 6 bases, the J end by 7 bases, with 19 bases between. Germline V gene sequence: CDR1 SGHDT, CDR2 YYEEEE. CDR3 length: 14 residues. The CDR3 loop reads CASIIQGLVGGYTF. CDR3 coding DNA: TGTGCCAGCATCATTCAGGGCTTGGTAGGTGGCTACACCTTC.

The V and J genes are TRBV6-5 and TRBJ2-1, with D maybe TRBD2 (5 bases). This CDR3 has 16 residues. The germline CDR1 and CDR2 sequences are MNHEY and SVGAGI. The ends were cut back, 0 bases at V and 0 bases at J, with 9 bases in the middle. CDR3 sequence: CASSYSVGASYNEQFF. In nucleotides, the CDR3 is TGTGCCAGCAGTTACTCGGTGGGAGCCTCCTACAATGAGCAGTTCTTC.

The CDR3 loop is CASTDRGRTEAFF. Here the CDR3 DNA reads TGTGCCAGCACCGACAGGGGGAGAACTGAAGCTTTCTTT. The V call is TRBV19, the J call TRBJ1-1, with TRBD1 matching over 9 bases. Germline CDR1 and CDR2: LNHDA and SQIVND (reference sequence). The CDR3 spans 13 residues. J gave up 5 bases and V 9 bases, and 7 bases lay outside the gene matches.

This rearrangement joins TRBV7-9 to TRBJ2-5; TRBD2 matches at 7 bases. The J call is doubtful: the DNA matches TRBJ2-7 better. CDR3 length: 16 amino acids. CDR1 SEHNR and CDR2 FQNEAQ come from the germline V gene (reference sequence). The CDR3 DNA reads TGTGCCAGCAGCTTTACGGGGGGTGGTAGCTCCTACGAGCAGTACTTC. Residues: CASSFTGGGSSYEQYF.

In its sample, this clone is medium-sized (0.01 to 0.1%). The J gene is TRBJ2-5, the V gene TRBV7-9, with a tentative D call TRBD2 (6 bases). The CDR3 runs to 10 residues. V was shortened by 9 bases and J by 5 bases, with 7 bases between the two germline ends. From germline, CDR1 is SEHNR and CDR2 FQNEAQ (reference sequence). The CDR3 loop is CASAGETQYF. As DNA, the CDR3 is TGTGCCAGTGCGGGGGAGACCCAGTACTTC.

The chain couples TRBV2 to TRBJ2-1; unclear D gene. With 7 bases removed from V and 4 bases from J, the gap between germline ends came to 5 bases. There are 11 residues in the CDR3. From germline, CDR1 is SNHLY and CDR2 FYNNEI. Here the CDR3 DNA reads TGTGCCAGCACAGGTTACAATGAGCAGTTCTTC. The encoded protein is CASTGYNEQFF.

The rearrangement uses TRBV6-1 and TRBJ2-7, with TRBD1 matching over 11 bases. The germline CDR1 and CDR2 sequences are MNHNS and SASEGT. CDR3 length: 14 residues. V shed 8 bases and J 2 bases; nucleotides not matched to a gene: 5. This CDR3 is CASRGTGGTYEQYF. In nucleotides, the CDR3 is TGTGCCAGCCGGGGGACAGGGGGGACCTACGAGCAGTACTTC.

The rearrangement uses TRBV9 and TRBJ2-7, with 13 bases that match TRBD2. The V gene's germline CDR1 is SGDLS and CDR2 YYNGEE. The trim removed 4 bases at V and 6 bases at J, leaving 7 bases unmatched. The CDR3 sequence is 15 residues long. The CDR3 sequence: CASSPEGLAGLEQYF. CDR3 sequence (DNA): TGTGCCAGCAGCCCAGAGGGACTAGCGGGACTCGAGCAGTACTTC.

The CDR3 loop is CAWSAQGISYGYTF. The CDR3 DNA is TGTGCCTGGAGTGCGCAGGGAATTAGCTATGGCTACACCTTC. The J gene is TRBJ1-2, the V gene TRBV30, with a tentative D call TRBD1 (5 bases). V lost 1 base and J 4 bases, leaving 13 bases between the germline ends. Germline CDR1 GTSNPN, CDR2 SVGIG (reference sequence). The CDR3 loop spans 14 amino acids. The whole variable domain, filled in from reference TRBV30 and TRBJ1-2, reads SQTIHQWPATLVQPVGSPLSLECTVEGTSNPNLYWYRQAAGRGLQLLFYSVGIGQISSEVPQNLSASRPQDRQFILSSKKLLLSDSGFYLCAWSAQGISYGYTFGSGTRLTVV.

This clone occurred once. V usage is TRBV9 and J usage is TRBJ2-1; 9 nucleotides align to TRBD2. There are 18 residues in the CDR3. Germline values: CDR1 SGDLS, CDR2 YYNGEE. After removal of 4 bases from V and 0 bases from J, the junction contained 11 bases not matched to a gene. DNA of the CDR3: TGTGCCAGCAGCCCCGGGCTAGCGGGATCTCTCTCCTACAATGAGCAGTTCTTC. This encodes CASSPGLAGSLSYNEQFF.

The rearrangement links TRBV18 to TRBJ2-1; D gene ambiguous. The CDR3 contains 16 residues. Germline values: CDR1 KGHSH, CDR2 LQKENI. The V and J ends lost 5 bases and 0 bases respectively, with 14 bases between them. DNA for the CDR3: TGTGCCAGCTCATTCGACGGAGTTAGCTCCTACAATGAGCAGTTCTTC. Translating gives CASSFDGVSSYNEQFF.

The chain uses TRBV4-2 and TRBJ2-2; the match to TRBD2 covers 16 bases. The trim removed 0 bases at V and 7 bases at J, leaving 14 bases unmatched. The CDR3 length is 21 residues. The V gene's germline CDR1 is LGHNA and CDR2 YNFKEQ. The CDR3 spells CASSQEGMAGLAGGPDGELFF. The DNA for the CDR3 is TGTGCCAGCAGCCAAGAAGGTATGGCGGGACTAGCGGGAGGGCCTGACGGGGAGCTGTTTTTT.

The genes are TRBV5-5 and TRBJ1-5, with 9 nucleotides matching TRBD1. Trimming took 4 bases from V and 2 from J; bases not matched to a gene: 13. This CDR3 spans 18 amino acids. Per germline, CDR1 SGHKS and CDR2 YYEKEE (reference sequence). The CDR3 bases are TGTGCCAGCAGCCCCGGACAGGGGCTAACGATAGGCAATCAGCCCCAGCATTTT. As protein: CASSPGQGLTIGNQPQHF.

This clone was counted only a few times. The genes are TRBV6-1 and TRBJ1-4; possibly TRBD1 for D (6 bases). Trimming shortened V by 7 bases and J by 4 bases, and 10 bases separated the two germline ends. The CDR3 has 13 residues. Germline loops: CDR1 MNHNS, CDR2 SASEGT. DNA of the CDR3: TGTGCCAGCATCCGACAGGTTAATGAAAAACTGTTTTTT. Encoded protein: CASIRQVNEKLFF.

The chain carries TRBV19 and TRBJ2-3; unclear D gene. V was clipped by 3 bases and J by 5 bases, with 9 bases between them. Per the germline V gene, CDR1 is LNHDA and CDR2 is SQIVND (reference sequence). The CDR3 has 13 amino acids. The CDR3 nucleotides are TGTGCCAGTAGTATCATCTCGGGAGATACGCAGTATTTT. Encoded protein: CASSIISGDTQYF.

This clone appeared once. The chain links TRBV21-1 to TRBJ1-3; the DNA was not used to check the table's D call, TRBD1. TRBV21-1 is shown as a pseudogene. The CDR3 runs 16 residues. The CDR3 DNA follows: TGTGCCAGCAGCAAAAAGAGGGACACCTCTGGAAACACCATATATTTT. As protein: CASSKKRDTSGNTIYF.

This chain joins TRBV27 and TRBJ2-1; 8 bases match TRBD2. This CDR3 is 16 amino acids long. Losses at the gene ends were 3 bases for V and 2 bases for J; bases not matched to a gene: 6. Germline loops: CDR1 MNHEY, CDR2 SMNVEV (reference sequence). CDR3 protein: CASSFTSGETYNEQFF. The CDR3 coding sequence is TGTGCCAGCAGTTTCACTAGCGGTGAAACCTACAATGAGCAGTTCTTC.

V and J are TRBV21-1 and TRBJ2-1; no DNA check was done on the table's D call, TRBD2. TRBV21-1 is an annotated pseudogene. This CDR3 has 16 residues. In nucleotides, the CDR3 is TGTGCCAGCAGCATAGGAGTTAGCGGGGAGAACAATGAGCAGTTCTTC. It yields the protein CASSIGVSGENNEQFF.

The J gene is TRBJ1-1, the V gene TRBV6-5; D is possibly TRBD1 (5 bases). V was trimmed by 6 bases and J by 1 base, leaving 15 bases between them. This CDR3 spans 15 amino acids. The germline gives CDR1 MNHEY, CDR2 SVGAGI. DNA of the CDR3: TGTGCCAGCAGACCGAAGACAGTGCCGAACACTGAAGCTTTCTTT. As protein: CASRPKTVPNTEAFF.

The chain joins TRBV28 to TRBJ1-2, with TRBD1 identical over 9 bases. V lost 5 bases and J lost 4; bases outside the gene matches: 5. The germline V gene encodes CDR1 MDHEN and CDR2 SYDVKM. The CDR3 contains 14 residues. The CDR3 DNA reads TGTGCCAGCAGTCCGACAGGGGGACGCTATGGCTACACCTTC. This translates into CASSPTGGRYGYTF.

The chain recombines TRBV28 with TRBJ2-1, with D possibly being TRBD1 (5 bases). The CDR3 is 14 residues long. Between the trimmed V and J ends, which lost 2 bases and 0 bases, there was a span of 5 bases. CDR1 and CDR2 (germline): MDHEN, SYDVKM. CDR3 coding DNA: TGTGCCAGCAGTTTAGGGGCCTCCTACAATGAGCAGTTCTTC. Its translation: CASSLGASYNEQFF.

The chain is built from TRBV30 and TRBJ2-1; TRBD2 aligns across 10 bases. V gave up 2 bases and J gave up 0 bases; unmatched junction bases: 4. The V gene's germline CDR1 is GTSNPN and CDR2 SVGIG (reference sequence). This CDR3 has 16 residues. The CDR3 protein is CAWSFSSGSSYNEQFF. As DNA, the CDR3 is TGTGCCTGGAGTTTTTCTAGCGGGAGCTCCTACAATGAGCAGTTCTTC.

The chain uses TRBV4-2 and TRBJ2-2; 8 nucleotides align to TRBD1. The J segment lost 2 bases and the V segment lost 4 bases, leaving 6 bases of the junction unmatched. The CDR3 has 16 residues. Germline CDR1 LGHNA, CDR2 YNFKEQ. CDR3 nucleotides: TGTGCCAGCAGCCTTAGAGGGACAGGAAACACCGGGGAGCTGTTTTTT. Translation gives CASSLRGTGNTGELFF.

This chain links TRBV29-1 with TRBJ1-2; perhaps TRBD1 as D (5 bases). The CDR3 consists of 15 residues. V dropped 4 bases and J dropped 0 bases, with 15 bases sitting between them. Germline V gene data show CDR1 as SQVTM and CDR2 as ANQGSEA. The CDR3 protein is CSVVGLTATNYGYTF. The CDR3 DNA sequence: TGCAGCGTTGTAGGTCTGACAGCTACTAACTATGGCTACACCTTC.

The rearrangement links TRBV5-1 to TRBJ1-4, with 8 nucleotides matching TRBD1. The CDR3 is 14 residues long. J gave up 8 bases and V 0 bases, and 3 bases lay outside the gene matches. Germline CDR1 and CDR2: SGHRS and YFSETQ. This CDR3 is CASSLGTGREKLFF. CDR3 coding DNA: TGCGCCAGCAGCTTGGGGACAGGGAGAGAAAAACTGTTTTTT.

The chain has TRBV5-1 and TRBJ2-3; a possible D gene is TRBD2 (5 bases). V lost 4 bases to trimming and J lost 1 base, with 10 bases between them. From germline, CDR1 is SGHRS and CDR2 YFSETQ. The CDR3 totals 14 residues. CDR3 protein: CASSPDSGTDTQYF. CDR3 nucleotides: TGCGCCAGCAGCCCGGACTCGGGCACAGATACGCAGTATTTT.

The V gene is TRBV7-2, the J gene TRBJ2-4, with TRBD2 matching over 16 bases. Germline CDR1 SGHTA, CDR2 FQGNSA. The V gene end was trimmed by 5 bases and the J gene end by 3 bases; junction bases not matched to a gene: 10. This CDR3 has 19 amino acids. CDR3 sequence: CASSMGLAGGPAIKNIQYF. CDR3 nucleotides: TGTGCCAGCAGCATGGGACTAGCGGGAGGGCCGGCGATCAAAAACATTCAGTACTTC.

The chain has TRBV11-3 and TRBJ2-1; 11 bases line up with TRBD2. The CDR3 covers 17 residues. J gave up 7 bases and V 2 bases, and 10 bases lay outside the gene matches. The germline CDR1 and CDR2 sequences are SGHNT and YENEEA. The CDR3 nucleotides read TGTGCCAGCAGCTTACTTAGCGGGAGGGTCGGGTTAAATGAGCAGTTCTTC. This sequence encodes CASSLLSGRVGLNEQFF.

DNA for the CDR3: TGTGCCAGCAGCTTCGACAGGGTCGGAAACACCATATATTTT. It translates to CASSFDRVGNTIYF. The chain employs TRBV7-9 and TRBJ1-3; TRBD1 aligns across 7 bases. The germline V gene encodes CDR1 SEHNR and CDR2 FQNEAQ (reference sequence). CDR3 length: 14 amino acids. With V trimmed by 3 bases and J by 4 bases, 3 bases remained unmatched.